These T cell receptor beta chains were read from a single sample in a study of blood T cell repertoires in COVID-19. Data came from immunoSEQ multiplex PCR; TCRdb stores just in-frame clones and leaves some out. The sample consists of over 45,000 clones, roughly four fifths of them appearing once. The sequenced material came from peripheral blood. The receptors stem from a man between 60 and 70 years old with active COVID-19. Each CDR3 is given with its conserved first and last residue. D genes are given only for firm matches. The listing skips clone size in some rows; elsewhere it reads once, few, many or a size class.

d_call	j_call	v_call	clone_size	cdr3_nt	cdr3_aa
NA	TRBJ2-5	TRBV5-5	NA	TGTGCCAGCAGCTTTGGGGAAGGGAGGCAAGAGACCCAGTACTTC	CASSFGEGRQETQYF
TRBD2	TRBJ2-3	TRBV12-5	NA	TGTGCTAGTGGCTTAGGACTAGCGGGGGGGATCACAGATACGCAGTATTTT	CASGLGLAGGITDTQYF
NA	TRBJ2-5	TRBV24-1	NA	TGTGCCACCAGTACTAACAGGGATAGGGAGACCCAGTACTTC	CATSTNRDRETQYF
NA	TRBJ1-5	TRBV28	NA	TGTGCCAGCAGTTTTCCAGGATACAATCAGCCCCAGCATTTT	CASSFPGYNQPQHF
NA	TRBJ2-5	TRBV2	NA	TGTGCCAAACGACTATCTGAGACCCAGTACTTC	CAKRLSETQYF
NA	TRBJ2-7	TRBV12-3/TRBV12-4	NA	TGTGCCAGCAGCAGTGACTCCTACGAGCAGTACTTC	CASSSDSYEQYF
TRBD2	TRBJ2-5	TRBV6-2/TRBV6-3	NA	TGTGCCAGCAGTTACTCCAGAGCGGGGGGGCCGGAGGAGACCCAGTACTTC	CASSYSRAGGPEETQYF
TRBD1	TRBJ2-2	TRBV19	NA	TGTGCCAGTAGTATAAGGACAGGGGGCAGGAACACCGGGGAGCTGTTTTTT	CASSIRTGGRNTGELFF
TRBD2	TRBJ2-1	TRBV5-1	once	TGCGCCAGCAGCTTGATCCTAGCGGGGGGCAATGAGCAGTTCTTC	CASSLILAGGNEQFF
NA	TRBJ1-2	TRBV9	NA	TGTGCCAGCAGCCGGGTAGAGAATGGCTACACCTTC	CASSRVENGYTF
NA	TRBJ2-2	TRBV30	NA	TGTGCCTGGAGTTGGGGGCACGGGGAGCTGTTTTTT	CAWSWGHGELFF
TRBD2	TRBJ2-5	TRBV28	NA	TGTGCCAGCAGTTTCGGGGGGGGCGCGGGAGAGACCCAGTACTTC	CASSFGGGAGETQYF
NA	TRBJ2-7	TRBV7-2	NA	TGTGCAAGCAAGGGGCAGCACATCGAGCAGTACTTC	CASKGQHIEQYF
TRBD1	TRBJ1-5	TRBV30	NA	TGTGCCTGGACCGGGACAGCTAGCAATCAGCCCCAGCATTTT	CAWTGTASNQPQHF
NA	TRBJ1-1	TRBV5-1	NA	TGCGCCAGCAGCTTGGCAGGGTGGAACACTGAAGCTTTCTTT	CASSLAGWNTEAFF
NA	TRBJ1-3	TRBV28	medium-sized	TGTGCCAGCAGGCAGCGGGGAAACACCATATATTTT	CASRQRGNTIYF
NA	TRBJ2-7	TRBV16	NA	TGTGCCAGCAGTGACCCGGGAAGCCATAGATACGAGCAGTACTTC	CASSDPGSHRYEQYF
NA	TRBJ2-5	TRBV19	NA	TGTGCCAGTAGTATAGCATTGACAGGATTCGGGACCCAGTACTTC	CASSIALTGFGTQYF
NA	TRBJ1-6	TRBV5-1	NA	TGCGCCAGCAGCGGCCAGGGGCCCCTCCACTTT	CASSGQGPLHF
NA	TRBJ2-2	TRBV5-1	NA	TGCGCCAGCAGCTTGAATAGCTTGAACACCGGGGAGCTGTTTTTT	CASSLNSLNTGELFF
NA	TRBJ2-5	TRBV9	NA	TGTGCCAGCAGCGCAGACGCGTACGGGGAGACCCAGTACTTC	CASSADAYGETQYF
TRBD2	TRBJ2-3	TRBV28	once	TGTGCCAGCAGTTTATACGCGGGAGGGCCTGGTGATACGCAGTATTTT	CASSLYAGGPGDTQYF
TRBD2	TRBJ2-5	TRBV30	NA	TGTGCCTGGAGCGGGGCGGGGGGCCAAGAGACCCAGTACTTC	CAWSGAGGQETQYF
NA	TRBJ1-2	TRBV6-1	once	TGTGCCAGCAGTGAACCGGGGGTGGGCTTC	CASSEPGVGF
NA	TRBJ2-1	TRBV2	NA	TGTGCCAGCAGCCCTCTCCGTAATGAGCAGTTCTTC	CASSPLRNEQFF
TRBD1	TRBJ2-1	TRBV7-7	NA	TGTGCTAGCAGCTTGGACAGGAGCTCCTACAATGAGCAGTTCTTC	CASSLDRSSYNEQFF
TRBD1	TRBJ1-5	TRBV27	NA	TGTGCCAGCAGTTCCCTAAGACAGGGTAGCAATCAGCCCCAGCATTTT	CASSSLRQGSNQPQHF
NA	TRBJ2-2	TRBV30	NA	TGTGCCTGGAGGAGGTACACCGGGGAGCTGTTTTTT	CAWRRYTGELFF
NA	TRBJ2-7	TRBV29-1	NA	TGCAGCGTTGAGGGGAGCTCCTACGAGCAGTACTTC	CSVEGSSYEQYF
NA	TRBJ2-3	TRBV7-9	NA	TGTGCCAGCAGTGGGGGCCCGAGCACAGATACGCAGTATTTT	CASSGGPSTDTQYF
TRBD2	TRBJ2-7	TRBV28	once	TGTGCCAGCAGTCTCAGCGGGGGGGCCTACGAGCAGTACTTC	CASSLSGGAYEQYF
NA	TRBJ1-1	TRBV9	NA	TGTGCCAGCAGCCCCGGACAGTCGCGGAGAGCTTTCTTT	CASSPGQSRRAFF
NA	TRBJ2-7	TRBV29-1	NA	TGCAGCGTTGAAGATAGCGCTTTCGGCGAGCAGTACTTC	CSVEDSAFGEQYF
NA	TRBJ1-2	TRBV9	NA	TGTGCCAGCAGCGTAGGGTCGGACAGCCCTGGCTATGGCTACACCTTC	CASSVGSDSPGYGYTF